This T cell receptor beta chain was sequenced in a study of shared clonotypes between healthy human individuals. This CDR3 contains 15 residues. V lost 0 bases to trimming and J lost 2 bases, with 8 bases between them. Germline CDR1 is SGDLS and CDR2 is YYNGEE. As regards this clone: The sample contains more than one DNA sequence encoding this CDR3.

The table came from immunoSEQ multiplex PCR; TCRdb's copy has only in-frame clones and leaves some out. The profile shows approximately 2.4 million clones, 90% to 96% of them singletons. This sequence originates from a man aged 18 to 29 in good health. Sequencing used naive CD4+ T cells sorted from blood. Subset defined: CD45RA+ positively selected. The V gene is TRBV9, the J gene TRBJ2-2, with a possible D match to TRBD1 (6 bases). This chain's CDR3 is CASSVGGHNTGELFF. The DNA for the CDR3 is TGTGCCAGCAGCGTAGGGGGACATAACACCGGGGAGCTGTTTTTT.